This T cell receptor (beta chain) was sequenced for a study of blood T cell repertoires in COVID-19. Study-wide context: There were acute and convalescent COVID-19 samples, and they came from the United States, Italy and Spain. PBMCs, B-cell-depleted T cells, or T cells provided the cDNA or gDNA that made up the material.

Germline loops: CDR1 GTSNPN, CDR2 SVGIG (reference sequence). Trimming removed 5 bases from V and 4 bases from J, with 11 bases in between. The CDR3 loop spans 12 amino acids. Per the authors' pipeline: Nucleated cell counts were estimated from reference gene primer amplification. Sequenced by immunoSEQ multiplex PCR; TCRdb stores in-frame clones only, minus some. V, J and clone size derive from that table, while D and trimming were established from the DNA sequence. Among roughly 200,000 clones listed, 65% to 85% were seen once. The chain combines TRBV30 with TRBJ1-2; a weak D match, TRBD1 (5 bases). The clonotype originates from a man aged 40-55 years with active or convalescent COVID-19. The sequencing input was peripheral blood. CDR3 DNA: TGTGCCTGGGTAGGACAACTCTATGGCTACACCTTC. The encoded protein is CAWVGQLYGYTF.